This TCR beta chain was recorded in a study of T cells expressing NK-cell markers. Turning to the study itself: HCMV seropositivity characterized most of the eight sequenced donors, and seronegativity one.

This CDR3 is 16 amino acids long. Germline V gene sequence: CDR1 MGHRA, CDR2 YSYEKL. Following a re-call of the 5' RACE reads, TCRdb has one entry per CDR3 protein and lacks DNA. The sample holds fewer than 400,000 distinct CDR3 sequences. The TCR was taken from a woman in her fifties or sixties in good health. The material sequenced was blood T cells: a sorted CD56 or NKG2C T cell subset, CD4+ or CD8+ T cells, or bulk PBMC T cells (not recorded which). The rearrangement joins TRBV4-1 to TRBJ2-7; the TRBD2 assignment by TCRdb is unverifiable without DNA. CDR3 region: CASSLFGRASGYEQYF.